Reported below is one TCR beta chain. Its matching antigen is unknown. The data derive from a study of blood T cells in healthy people across ages. Broader study findings: Naive and antigen-experienced cells were not separated, limiting conclusive comparison. Higher naive T cell percentage went strongly together with higher TCR beta diversity.

Sample-barcoded 5' priming and a J-beta primer mix drove a second PCR of roughly 6 to 12 cycles. Every sample gave at least 2.5 million paired-end reads containing CDR3. TCRdb re-analysed the 5' RACE reads in MiXCR, keeping a single row per CDR3 protein. In the table there are about 1.8 million distinct CDR3 sequences, 49% of which are singletons. Germline-derived CDR1 and CDR2 are MGHRA and YSYEKL. V lost 4 bases and J lost 4, with 16 bases in between. The CDR3 consists of 15 residues. The chain links TRBV4-1 to TRBJ1-1; perhaps TRBD1 as D (6 bases). Sequencing was carried out using blood. The TCR comes from a woman aged 40 to 49 in good health. DNA for the CDR3: TGCGCCAGCAGCCGAGAGGGGGGAGTGGGCACTGAAGCTTTCTTT. Translating gives CASSREGGVGTEAFF.